Presented here are 22 T cell receptor beta chains from one specimen sequenced in a study of blood T cell repertoires in COVID-19. Sequencing used immunoSEQ multiplex PCR; TCRdb keeps in-frame clones, though not all of them. Among over 40,000 clones listed, 86% were seen once. The material sequenced was peripheral blood. The receptors derive from a human donor in a cohort sampled during active COVID-19.

The V call is TRBV4-3, the J call TRBJ2-5; D possibly corresponds to TRBD2 (6 bases). Germline lookup yields CDR1 LGHNA and CDR2 YSLEER. The CDR3 totals 13 residues. The germline V and J ends were trimmed by 4 bases and 4 bases, with 10 bases remaining between them. In DNA form, the CDR3 reads TGCGCCAGCAGCCGTTCTAGCGCAGAGACCCAGTACTTC. Translation: CASSRSSAETQYF.

This clone was counted a few times. The J gene is TRBJ2-1, the V gene TRBV12-5, with 12 nucleotides matching TRBD1. With 0 bases clipped from V and 3 bases from J, the junction kept 6 bases outside the gene matches. The length of the CDR3 is 18 residues. Germline lookup yields CDR1 LGHNT and CDR2 FRNRAP. The CDR3 sequence: CASGLVGTGGRFYNEQFF. The CDR3 DNA sequence: TGTGCTAGTGGTTTGGTAGGGACAGGGGGCCGTTTCTACAATGAGCAGTTCTTC.

J is TRBJ2-1 and V is TRBV4-3; 10 bases agree with TRBD2. CDR3 length: 15 residues. Germline trimming cut 2 bases from V and 4 bases from J; bases unmatched to any gene: 2. CDR1 and CDR2 from the germline V gene are LGHNA and YSLEER. The CDR3 nucleotides read TGCGCCAGCAGCCAATTAGCGGGGGGATACAATGAGCAGTTCTTC. Translating it yields CASSQLAGGYNEQFF.

The CDR3 region has the DNA TGTGCCAGTTCTAGTCGGACAGGGGGCGATTATGGGCGTACCGGGGAGCTGTTTTTT. It codes for CASSSRTGGDYGRTGELFF. The chain joins TRBV19 to TRBJ2-2; TRBD1 matches 11 bases. Per germline, CDR1 LNHDA and CDR2 SQIVND (reference sequence). V shed 8 bases and J 5 bases; nucleotides not matched to a gene: 19. CDR3 length: 19 amino acids.

The chain employs TRBV5-1 and TRBJ2-1; tentatively, D is TRBD1 (7 bases). CDR1 and CDR2 (germline): SGHRS, YFSETQ. With 4 bases removed from V and 8 bases from J, the gap between germline ends came to 16 bases. This CDR3 spans 14 amino acids. The CDR3, as DNA: TGCGCCAGCAGCCCGGAGGGGGCCGTCGATGAGCAGTTCTTC. Protein product: CASSPEGAVDEQFF. The entire variable domain, with the rest obtained from reference TRBV5-1 and TRBJ2-1, is as follows: KAGVTQTPRYLIKTRGQQVTLSCSPISGHRSVSWYQQTPGQGLQFLFEYFSETQRNKGNFPGRFSGRQFSNSRSEMNVSTLELGDSALYLCASSPEGAVDEQFFGPGTRLTVL.

This clone was found once. The V and J genes are TRBV6-5 and TRBJ2-1, with 13 positions matching TRBD2. The ends lost 6 bases at V and 9 bases at J; junction bases unmatched: 8. The CDR3 length is 15 residues. CDR1 and CDR2 from the germline V gene are MNHEY and SVGAGI. CDR3 sequence reads: CASSTGLAGVSEQFF. The DNA for the CDR3 is TGTGCCAGCAGCACCGGACTAGCGGGAGTAAGTGAGCAGTTCTTC.

The V and J genes are TRBV6-5 and TRBJ2-1; 9 nucleotides match TRBD2. CDR3 size: 14 residues. The J segment lost 4 bases and the V segment lost 6 bases, leaving 4 bases of the junction unmatched. Germline loops: CDR1 MNHEY, CDR2 SVGAGI. Written as DNA, the CDR3 is TGTGCCAGCAGGTCCCTAGCGGGGTACAATGAGCAGTTCTTC. Encoded protein: CASRSLAGYNEQFF.

J is TRBJ2-6 and V is TRBV11-3; 7 bases match TRBD1. After removal of 5 bases from V and 2 bases from J, the junction contained 12 bases not matched to a gene. CDR1 is SGHNT and CDR2 is YENEEA in the germline V gene. The CDR3 is made up of 18 amino acids. CDR3 sequence (DNA): TGTGCCAGCAGCCCGGGCCGGGACAGACAGACTGGGGCCAACGTCCTGACTTTC. Translated, it gives CASSPGRDRQTGANVLTF.

This clone is a singleton in its sample. The chain couples TRBV7-8 to TRBJ1-1; 10 nucleotides agree with TRBD1. The ends lost 0 bases at V and 6 bases at J; junction bases unmatched: 7. This CDR3 is 16 amino acids long. CDR1 and CDR2 (germline): SGHVS, FQNEAQ. The CDR3 nucleotides are TGTGCCAGCAGCTTAGCCCCGGGACAGGGGACCGCTGAAGCTTTCTTT. The encoded protein is CASSLAPGQGTAEAFF.

The chain is built from TRBV6-1 and TRBJ1-5, with D uncertain. There are 15 residues in the CDR3. CDR1 MNHNS and CDR2 SASEGT come from the germline V gene. Trimming took 1 base from V and 3 from J, leaving 10 bases between them. This CDR3 reads CASSEVTQLNQPQHF. The CDR3 region has the DNA TGTGCCAGCAGTGAAGTTACACAGCTCAATCAGCCCCAGCATTTT.

The DNA of the CDR3 is TGTGCCTGGGCCCTGCGGGGGGCTTGGGAGACCCAGTACTTC. It codes for CAWALRGAWETQYF. The chain has TRBV30 and TRBJ2-5; 8 bases fit TRBD2. The germline CDR1 and CDR2 sequences are GTSNPN and SVGIG (reference sequence). The CDR3 is 14 residues long. The V and J ends lost 5 bases and 5 bases, in that order; junction bases with no gene match: 10.

The J gene is TRBJ1-6, the V gene TRBV18; D may be TRBD1 (6 bases). Between the trimmed V and J ends, which lost 2 bases and 7 bases, there was a span of 15 bases. The CDR3 sequence is 16 residues long. In germline, CDR1 is KGHSH, CDR2 LQKENI. The CDR3 DNA is TGTGCCAGCTCACCAGGGGGGGCGCGAGGGAATTCACCCCTCCACTTT. It specifies CASSPGGARGNSPLHF.

This clone has more than one count but fewer than ten. The rearrangement links TRBV25-1 to TRBJ1-3; D is ambiguous. The CDR3 sequence is 15 residues long. Between the trimmed V and J ends, which lost 2 bases and 2 bases, there was a span of 10 bases. The germline V gene encodes CDR1 MGHDK and CDR2 SYGVNS. CDR3 residues: CASSEQQIPGNTIYF. For the CDR3, the DNA is TGTGCCAGCAGTGAACAACAGATCCCTGGAAACACCATATATTTT.

The rearrangement links TRBV5-6 to TRBJ2-1, with 9 bases identical to TRBD1. Germline values: CDR1 SGHDT, CDR2 YYEEEE. Losses at the gene ends were 0 bases for V and 8 bases for J; bases not matched to a gene: 9. The CDR3 totals 16 residues. DNA of the CDR3: TGTGCCAGCAGCTTGGTGGGGGGACAGGGATGGCATGAGCAGTTCTTC. Residues: CASSLVGGQGWHEQFF. Full variable domain (remainder filled in from reference TRBV5-6 and TRBJ2-1): DAGVTQSPTHLIKTRGQQVTLRCSPKSGHDTVSWYQQALGQGPQFIFQYYEEEERQRGNFPDRFSGHQFPNYSSELNVNALLLGDSALYLCASSLVGGQGWHEQFFGPGTRLTVL.

V is TRBV3-1 (or the pseudogene TRBV3-2) and J is TRBJ1-5; unclear D gene. CDR3 length equals 18 residues. The V gene lost 0 bases and the J gene lost 4 bases, with 19 bases spanning the gap. Per germline, CDR1 LGHDT and CDR2 YNNKEL (reference sequence). CDR3 region: CASSQDEGSPGGNQPQHF. Here the CDR3 DNA reads TGTGCCAGCAGCCAAGACGAGGGTTCCCCGGGAGGGAATCAGCCCCAGCATTTT.

The CDR3 DNA follows: TGCGCCAGCAGCTTGGCCGCGACAGTGAACACTGAAGCTTTCTTT. It encodes CASSLAATVNTEAFF. The V and J genes are TRBV5-1 and TRBJ1-1; tentatively, D is TRBD1 (5 bases). The CDR3 length is 15 residues. Germline loops: CDR1 SGHRS, CDR2 YFSETQ. Deletions cut 0 bases from V and 0 bases from J, with 9 bases between.

The V gene is TRBV7-3, the J gene TRBJ2-2, with 11 bases identical to TRBD1. Germline-derived CDR1 and CDR2 are SGHTA and FQGTGA. The CDR3 extends over 18 amino acids. V was pared by 5 bases and J by 4 bases, with 12 bases of the junction left unmatched. The CDR3 loop reads CASSPLGQGVSSTGELFF. The CDR3 DNA follows: TGTGCCAGCAGCCCGTTGGGACAGGGGGTATCGTCCACCGGGGAGCTGTTTTTT.

The chain joins TRBV7-8 to TRBJ2-3; D uncertain. The germline gives CDR1 SGHVS, CDR2 FQNEAQ. This CDR3 has 15 residues. The ends were cut back, 2 bases at V and 5 bases at J, with 14 bases in the middle. CDR3 DNA sequence: TGTGCCAGCAGCTTACGACTGACTGGCAGAGATACGCAGTATTTT. This encodes CASSLRLTGRDTQYF.

This chain links TRBV5-1 with TRBJ1-1; D possibly corresponds to TRBD1 (5 bases). CDR3 size: 14 residues. V was cut by 2 bases and J by 2 bases, with 10 bases left in between. CDR1 is SGHRS and CDR2 is YFSETQ in the germline V gene. The CDR3 reads CASSFQGVNTEAFF. The CDR3 nucleotides are TGCGCCAGCAGCTTTCAGGGTGTTAACACTGAAGCTTTCTTT.

The chain couples TRBV6-2 or TRBV6-3 to TRBJ1-6; D not resolved. The germline CDR1 and CDR2 sequences are MNHEY and SVGEGT. The V end was cut by 6 bases, the J end by 10 bases, with 13 bases between. The CDR3 has 13 amino acids. The CDR3 DNA reads as TGTGCCAGCAGCCCCCAACCCAGGTCACCCCTCCACTTT. This sequence encodes CASSPQPRSPLHF.

The chain joins TRBV7-2 to TRBJ1-2; D gene uncertain. Germline-derived CDR1 and CDR2 are SGHTA and FQGNSA. This CDR3 spans 17 amino acids. The V gene lost 1 base and the J gene lost 4 bases, with 19 bases spanning the gap. The CDR3 region has the DNA TGTGCCAGCAGCTTAGAACCCAGACTAGACCCCACCTATGGCTACACCTTC. Protein: CASSLEPRLDPTYGYTF. Based on the CDR3 plus reference TRBV7-2 and TRBJ1-2, the full variable domain is GAGVSQSPSNKVTEKGKDVELRCDPISGHTALYWYRQSLGQGLEFLIYFQGNSAPDKSGLPSDRFSAERTGGSVSTLTIQRTQQEDSAVYLCASSLEPRLDPTYGYTFGSGTRLTVV.

The sample holds a few counts of this clone. This chain uses TRBV20-1 with TRBJ1-2; D gene ambiguous. This CDR3 has 10 amino acids. Trimming stripped 3 bases from V and 6 bases from J, with 5 bases between. Germline loops: CDR1 DFQATT, CDR2 SNEGSKA (reference sequence). The CDR3 nucleotides read TGCAGTGCTAGGAGCCATGGCTACACCTTC. Translating gives CSARSHGYTF.